Listed here is a single T cell receptor beta chain. Its target is unknown. Sequence at one end of the junction differs from germline and may be a read error. The CDR3 length is 12 residues. Germline V gives CDR1 SEHNR, CDR2 FQNEAQ (reference sequence). Sequencing used immunoSEQ multiplex PCR; TCRdb keeps in-frame clones, though not all of them. The top ten clones hold 25% to 30% of a sample with more than 95,000 clones, 85% to 90% of them seen once. This sample is drawn from a study of T cell responses to AZD1222 COVID-19 vaccine. Regarding the study as a whole: At study baseline, merely five or six AZD1222 recipients were seropositive.

Material: peripheral blood, obtained on day 0 of AZD1222 vaccination. This chain connects TRBV7-9 to TRBJ2-5; perhaps TRBD2 as D (6 bases). The sequence was collected from an adult in good health. CDR3 coding DNA: TGTGCCAGCAGCTTAGGCGAGCGGGCGGTAAACTTC. Protein product: CASSLGERAVNF.